This TCR beta chain derives from a study of blood T cells in healthy people across ages. Sample-barcoded 5' priming and a J-beta primer mix drove a second PCR of about 7 to 12 cycles. MiXCR, applied by TCRdb to the 5' RACE reads, yields one record per CDR3 protein. The table includes 760,000 or so distinct CDR3 sequences, around 25% detected once. This clonotype turned up a few times. Per germline, CDR1 MDHEN and CDR2 SYDVKM. This CDR3 has 16 amino acids. V lost 3 bases and J lost 5, with 16 bases in between. The extraction recovered at least 5.5 micrograms of total RNA per sample. This sample was shared with a second study, whose subject was T cells of mothers and their children.

The genes are TRBV28 and TRBJ1-4; tentatively, D is TRBD1 (6 bases). What was sequenced was blood. This receptor was obtained from a boy aged 5 to 17 in good health. CDR3: CASSFPTPGVNEKLFF. CDR3 DNA: TGTGCCAGCAGTTTCCCTACCCCAGGGGTGAATGAAAAACTGTTTTTT.